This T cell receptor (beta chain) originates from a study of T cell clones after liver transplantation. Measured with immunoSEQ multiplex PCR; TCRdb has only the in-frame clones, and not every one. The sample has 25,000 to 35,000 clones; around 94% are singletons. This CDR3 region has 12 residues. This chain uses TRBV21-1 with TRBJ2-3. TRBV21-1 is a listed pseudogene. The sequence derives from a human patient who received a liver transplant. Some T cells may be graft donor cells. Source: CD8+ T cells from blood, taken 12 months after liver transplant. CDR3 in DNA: TGTGCCAGCAGCAATAGCACAGATACGCAGTATTTT. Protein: CASSNSTDTQYF.